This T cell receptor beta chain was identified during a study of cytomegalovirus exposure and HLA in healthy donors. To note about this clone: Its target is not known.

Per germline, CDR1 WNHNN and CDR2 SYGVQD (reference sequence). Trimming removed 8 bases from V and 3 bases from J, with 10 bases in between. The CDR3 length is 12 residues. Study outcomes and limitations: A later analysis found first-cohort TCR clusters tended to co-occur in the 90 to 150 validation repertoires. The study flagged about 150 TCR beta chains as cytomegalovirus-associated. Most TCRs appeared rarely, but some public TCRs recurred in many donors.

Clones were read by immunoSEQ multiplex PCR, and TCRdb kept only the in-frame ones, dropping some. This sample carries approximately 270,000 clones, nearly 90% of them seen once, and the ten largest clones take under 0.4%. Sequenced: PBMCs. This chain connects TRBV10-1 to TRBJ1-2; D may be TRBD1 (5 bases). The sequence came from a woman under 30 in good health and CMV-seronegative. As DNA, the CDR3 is TGCGCCAGCTCAGGAGGGGACTATGGCTACACCTTC. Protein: CASSGGDYGYTF.